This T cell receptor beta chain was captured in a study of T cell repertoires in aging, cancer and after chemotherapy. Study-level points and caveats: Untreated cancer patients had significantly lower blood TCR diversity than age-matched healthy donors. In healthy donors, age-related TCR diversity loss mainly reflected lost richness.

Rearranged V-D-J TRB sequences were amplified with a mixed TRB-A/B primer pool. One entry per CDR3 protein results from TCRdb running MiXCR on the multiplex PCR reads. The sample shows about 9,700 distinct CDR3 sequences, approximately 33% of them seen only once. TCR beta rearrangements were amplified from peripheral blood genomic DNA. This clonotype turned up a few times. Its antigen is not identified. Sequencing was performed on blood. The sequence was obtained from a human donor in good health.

The CDR3 sequence: CASSLSSSGSRETQYF. As DNA, the CDR3 is TGTGCCAGCAGCTTGTCGTCTAGCGGGAGTCGAGAGACCCAGTACTTC. V and J are TRBV5-6 and TRBJ2-5; 10 bases match TRBD2. In germline, CDR1 is SGHDT, CDR2 YYEEEE. The CDR3 sequence is 16 residues long. V trimming: 1 base; J trimming: 4 bases; junction bases outside the gene matches: 7.